This is a list of T cell receptor beta chains from one sample in a study of CD8 T cells in ankylosing spondylitis. In TCRdb, the 5' RACE reads were re-called with MiXCR into one record per CDR3 protein. The top ten clones hold about a fifth of a sample with over 600,000 distinct CDR3 sequences, around 19% of them seen once. Sequenced material: blood, either unsorted or a sorted T cell fraction (not recorded which). These receptor sequences come from a male donor with ankylosing spondylitis. Both conserved end residues are part of each CDR3. Fields, in order: D gene, clone size, V gene, J gene, CDR3 DNA, CDR3 protein. A D gene is named only where the DNA matches it firmly. Not all rows give a size; the values are once, few, many and, for expanded clones, a class.

D: .
size: few
V: TRBV7-2
J: TRBJ2-7
DNA: TGTGCCAGCAGCTCCCATAGCCGGGGCACGTACTCCTACGAGCAGTACTTC
CDR3: CASSSHSRGTYSYEQYF

D: TRBD1
size: few
V: TRBV6-1
J: TRBJ1-3
DNA: TGTGCCAGCAGCCCAGGGGGCGCGTTCACTGGAAACACCATATATTTT
CDR3: CASSPGGAFTGNTIYF

D: .
size: many
V: TRBV5-1
J: TRBJ2-1
DNA: TGCGCCAGCAGCTTGGGGGCCTTTGGGAATGAGCAGTTCTTC
CDR3: CASSLGAFGNEQFF

D: .
size: few
V: TRBV5-1
J: TRBJ2-7
DNA: TGCGCCAGCAGCTTGGGGACAGTACTGGAGCAGTACTTC
CDR3: CASSLGTVLEQYF

D: .
size: .
V: TRBV15
J: TRBJ2-2
DNA: TGTGCCACCAGCAGAGATCTTTCGGGGTTGGGCACCGGGGAGCTGTTTTTT
CDR3: CATSRDLSGLGTGELFF

D: .
size: .
V: TRBV7-2
J: TRBJ2-1
DNA: TGTGCCAGCAGCCGGAGGGGAGCCAGCTCCTACAATGAGCAGTTCTTC
CDR3: CASSRRGASSYNEQFF

D: TRBD1
size: .
V: TRBV20-1
J: TRBJ1-3
DNA: TGCAGTGCTAGAGATGTCAGGGGGTTCGGAAACACCATATATTTT
CDR3: CSARDVRGFGNTIYF

D: TRBD2
size: few
V: TRBV6-5
J: TRBJ2-7
DNA: TGTGCCAGCAGTTACGGGGTAGCGGGGTGGACCTACGAGCAGTACTTC
CDR3: CASSYGVAGWTYEQYF

D: .
size: .
V: TRBV25-1
J: TRBJ1-6
DNA: TGTGCCAGCAGTGGGCAGCCTAATTCACCCCTCCACTTT
CDR3: CASSGQPNSPLHF

D: TRBD2
size: .
V: TRBV10-3
J: TRBJ2-1
DNA: TGTGCCATCAGTGGATCTAGCGGGAGGGAGGATGAGCAGTTCTTC
CDR3: CAISGSSGREDEQFF

D: .
size: .
V: TRBV5-1
J: TRBJ1-4
DNA: TGCGCCAGCAGTTACGGGATCACTAATGAAAAACTGTTTTTT
CDR3: CASSYGITNEKLFF

D: .
size: .
V: TRBV29-1
J: TRBJ2-7
DNA: TGCAGCGTTGAGGGAGAGTGGCACGAGCAGTACTTC
CDR3: CSVEGEWHEQYF

D: TRBD1
size: .
V: TRBV5-6
J: TRBJ2-1
DNA: TGTGCCAGCAGCCCGGTAGGGACAGGGGGCTACAATGAGCAGTTCTTC
CDR3: CASSPVGTGGYNEQFF

D: .
size: many
V: TRBV29-1
J: TRBJ1-4
DNA: TGCAGCGTTAGGCAGAATAATGAAAAACTGTTTTTT
CDR3: CSVRQNNEKLFF

D: .
size: .
V: TRBV5-1
J: TRBJ2-2
DNA: TGCGCCAGCAGCTTTACTAGCTGGGGGAACACCGGGGAGCTGTTTTTT
CDR3: CASSFTSWGNTGELFF

D: .
size: .
V: TRBV6-4
J: TRBJ2-3
DNA: TGTGCCAGCAGTGACGTTGAGGGAACAGATACGCAGTATTTT
CDR3: CASSDVEGTDTQYF

D: TRBD1
size: few
V: TRBV28
J: TRBJ2-7
DNA: TGTGCCAGCAGTAAATCCGGGACAGTCTACGAGCAGTACTTC
CDR3: CASSKSGTVYEQYF

D: TRBD1
size: few
V: TRBV20-1
J: TRBJ2-1
DNA: TGCAGTGCAGATCCGGGACAGGGGCCCTACAATGAGCAGTTCTTC
CDR3: CSADPGQGPYNEQFF

D: TRBD1
size: .
V: TRBV6-1
J: TRBJ2-2
DNA: TGTGCCAGCAGTCCCCGGGACAGGCTTAACACCGGGGAGCTGTTTTTT
CDR3: CASSPRDRLNTGELFF

D: .
size: few
V: TRBV20-1
J: TRBJ1-4
DNA: TGCAGTGCTAGAGGTGCCAGTAATGAAAAACTGTTTTTT
CDR3: CSARGASNEKLFF

D: TRBD1
size: .
V: TRBV20-1
J: TRBJ2-3
DNA: TGCAGTGCCCAAGACCGACAGGGGAGGATCACAGATACGCAGTATTTT
CDR3: CSAQDRQGRITDTQYF

D: .
size: .
V: TRBV28
J: TRBJ2-7
DNA: TGTGCCAGCAGTTTTGGGGTTTCCACCCCCCGCTACGAGCAGTACTTC
CDR3: CASSFGVSTPRYEQYF

D: TRBD2
size: many
V: TRBV12-3/TRBV12-4
J: TRBJ2-1
DNA: TGTGCCAGCACCAAGGGACTAGCGGATTACAATGAGCAGTTCTTC
CDR3: CASTKGLADYNEQFF

D: TRBD1
size: .
V: TRBV12-3/TRBV12-4
J: TRBJ1-3
DNA: TGTGCCAGCAGTTTCGGGACAGCCTCTGGAAACACCATATATTTT
CDR3: CASSFGTASGNTIYF

D: .
size: .
V: TRBV20-1
J: TRBJ1-1
DNA: TGCAGTGCTAGAAAAACAGGGAAGGAGCTTAACACTGAAGCTTTCTTT
CDR3: CSARKTGKELNTEAFF